What follows are 12 T cell receptor beta chains derived from one specimen sequenced in a study of T cell repertoires in cytomegalovirus infection. TCRdb used MiXCR to reprocess the reads, holding one entry per CDR3 protein. Of fewer than 250,000 distinct CDR3 sequences listed, approximately 24% are singletons. What was sequenced was CD8+ T cells from PBMCs. The receptor source for this set is a human donor in good health (CMV status not recorded). Some clones in this sample may be carry-over from other donors' samples.

Turning to this clonotype: A much larger clone is a single base away; this may be a read error. The chain links TRBV7-9 to TRBJ2-1; D ambiguous. CDR1 SEHNR and CDR2 FQNEAQ come from the germline V gene (reference sequence). Trimming removed 5 bases at V and 11 bases at J, with 13 bases between. The length of the CDR3 is 12 residues. The CDR3 spells CASSTLLGKQFF. The CDR3 nucleotides are TGTGCCAGCAGCACCCTACTGGGTAAGCAGTTCTTC.

The rearrangement joins TRBV28 to TRBJ2-5, with a weak D call TRBD2 (5 bases). Germline CDR1 reads MDHEN; CDR2 reads SYDVKM. V lost 4 bases and J 0 bases, leaving 9 bases between the germline ends. The CDR3 has 14 residues. The DNA of the CDR3 is TGTGCCAGCAGTTATCCGGGAAACCAAGAGACCCAGTACTTC. Protein: CASSYPGNQETQYF.

This rearrangement joins TRBV2 to TRBJ2-5; TRBD1 is a possible D gene (5 bases). Germline V gives CDR1 SNHLY, CDR2 FYNNEI. The V and J ends lost 6 bases and 5 bases respectively, with 19 bases between them. The CDR3 spans 15 residues. Here the CDR3 DNA reads TGTGCCAGCAGCGAACAGGTCTCGTTTAGGGAGACCCAGTACTTC. Its protein product is CASSEQVSFRETQYF.

This clonotype has more than one count but fewer than ten. V usage is TRBV6-2 or TRBV6-3 and J usage is TRBJ1-4, with D maybe TRBD1 (5 bases). This CDR3 is built from 15 residues. The V end lost 0 bases, the J end lost 8 bases, and 13 bases lay between the germline ends. The germline gives CDR1 MNHEY, CDR2 SVGEGT. For the CDR3, the DNA is TGTGCCAGCAGTTACTCGAGCAGGGACGACGAAAAACTGTTTTTT. Its protein is CASSYSSRDDEKLFF.

This clonotype was observed a single time. A much larger clone differs from this one at a single base, so this may be a read error. The rearrangement uses TRBV12-3 or TRBV12-4 and TRBJ2-7; 14 bases map to TRBD2. CDR3 length equals 16 residues. The CDR3, as DNA: TGTGCCAGCAGTCCGGGACTAGCGGGGGAGACCTACGAGCAGTGCTTC. This gives the protein CASSPGLAGETYEQCF.

This clonotype came up many times. This rearrangement joins TRBV7-8 to TRBJ2-5; TRBD2 aligns across 13 bases. CDR1 and CDR2 (germline): SGHVS, FQNEAQ. V lost 3 bases to trimming and J lost 4 bases; unmatched junction nucleotides: 5. The CDR3 covers 16 residues. Here the CDR3 DNA reads TGTGCCAGCAGCTTTGCAAGACTAGCGGGGGGAGAGACCCAGTACTTC. Protein sequence: CASSFARLAGGETQYF.

The chain joins TRBV19 to TRBJ1-2; D is ambiguous. Germline V gene sequence: CDR1 LNHDA, CDR2 SQIVND (reference sequence). This CDR3 has 16 residues. V was shortened by 2 bases and J by 2 bases, with 15 bases between the two germline ends. As DNA, the CDR3 is TGTGCCAGTAGTATAACGGACGGGGAAGTAAACTATGGCTACACCTTC. It yields the protein CASSITDGEVNYGYTF. Filled out from reference TRBV19 and TRBJ1-2, the complete variable domain reads DGGITQSPKYLFRKEGQNVTLSCEQNLNHDAMYWYRQDPGQGLRLIYYSQIVNDFQKGDIAEGYSVSREKKESFPLTVTSAQKNPTAFYLCASSITDGEVNYGYTFGSGTRLTVV.

The chain recombines TRBV5-1 with TRBJ1-1; D remains ambiguous. V was clipped by 4 bases and J by 6 bases, with 13 bases between them. Germline CDR1 reads SGHRS; CDR2 reads YFSETQ. The CDR3 runs 13 residues. CDR3 DNA sequence: TGCGCCAGCAGCCCTGGGCTAAGCGCTGAAGCTTTCTTT. It codes for CASSPGLSAEAFF.

This clonotype was counted a single time. The chain combines TRBV29-1 with TRBJ2-5; 7 nucleotides match TRBD2. The CDR3 spans 13 residues. Per the germline V gene, CDR1 is SQVTM and CDR2 is ANQGSEA. With 5 bases clipped from V and 9 bases from J, the junction kept 12 bases outside the gene matches. CDR3 nucleotide sequence: TGCAGCGTTCCCATCGAGGAGGGAGGGGCCCAGTACTTC. As protein: CSVPIEEGGAQYF.

A remark on this clonotype: A read error may produce the germline difference seen at one junction end. The CDR3 DNA is TGTGCCACCTCCATCACTAGCGGGGGTCGCACAAATACGCAGTATTTT. It translates to CATSITSGGRTNTQYF. The chain couples TRBV15 to TRBJ2-3; 11 positions agree with TRBD2. The length of the CDR3 is 16 residues. Per the germline V gene, CDR1 is LNHNV and CDR2 is YYDKDF (reference sequence).

This chain connects TRBV20-1 to TRBJ2-3; 9 bases are shared with TRBD2. CDR3 size: 16 residues. Per the germline V gene, CDR1 is DFQATT and CDR2 is SNEGSKA (reference sequence). The ends lost 0 bases at V and 4 bases at J; junction bases unmatched: 8. CDR3 nucleotides: TGCAGTGCTAGAGATAGCCTAGCGGGGTTGGCAGATACGCAGTATTTT. This codes for CSARDSLAGLADTQYF.

The chain employs TRBV9 and TRBJ1-4; TRBD1 matches at 7 bases. CDR3 length: 15 amino acids. Germline CDR1 and CDR2: SGDLS and YYNGEE. J was trimmed by 2 bases and V by 3 bases; bases with no gene match: 4. CDR3 in amino acids: CASSGLGGTNEKLFF. Written as DNA, the CDR3 is TGTGCCAGCAGCGGACTAGGGGGCACTAATGAAAAACTGTTTTTT.